This T cell receptor beta chain was identified in a study of T cell responses to AZD1222 COVID-19 vaccine. Study findings and constraints: Clonal diversity may have been underestimated in mostly white British donors. Following two doses of AZD1222, Spike-specific TCR breadth and depth rose.

Comments on this clone: As yet, its antigen is unknown.

Per germline, CDR1 GTSNPN and CDR2 SVGIG (reference sequence). The V gene lost 0 bases and the J gene lost 3 bases, with 12 bases spanning the gap. CDR3 size: 14 residues. Clones were sequenced by immunoSEQ multiplex PCR, and TCRdb holds only the in-frame ones, with some missing. The table shows about 130,000 clones, with roughly nine tenths occurring only once. This receptor was identified in an adult in good health. Sequenced material: peripheral blood, taken on day 0 of AZD1222 vaccination. The V call is TRBV30, the J call TRBJ2-7; perhaps TRBD2 as D (6 bases). CDR3: CAWSVRARDYEQYF. The CDR3 coding sequence is TGTGCCTGGAGTGTCCGGGCGCGGGACTACGAGCAGTACTTC.